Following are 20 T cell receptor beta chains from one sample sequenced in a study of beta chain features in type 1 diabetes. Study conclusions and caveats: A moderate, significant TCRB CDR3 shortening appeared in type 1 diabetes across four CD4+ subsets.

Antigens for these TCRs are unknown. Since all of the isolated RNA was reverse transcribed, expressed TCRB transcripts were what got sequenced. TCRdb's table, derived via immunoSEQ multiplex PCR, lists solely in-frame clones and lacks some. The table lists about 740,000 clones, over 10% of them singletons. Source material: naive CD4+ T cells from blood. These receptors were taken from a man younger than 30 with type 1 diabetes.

The CDR3 DNA is TGTGCCACCCTAGAGATTGCCGGGGAGCTGTTTTTT. Translating gives CATLEIAGELFF. The chain couples TRBV28 to TRBJ2-2; D not certain. CDR3 size: 12 residues. V lost 10 bases to trimming and J lost 6 bases, with 12 bases between them. Germline V gene lookup returns CDR1 MDHEN and CDR2 SYDVKM.

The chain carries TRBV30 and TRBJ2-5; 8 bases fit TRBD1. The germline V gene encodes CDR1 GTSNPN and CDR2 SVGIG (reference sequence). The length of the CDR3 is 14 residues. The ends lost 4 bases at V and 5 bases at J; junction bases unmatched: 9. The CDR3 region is CAWNLGQGLETQYF. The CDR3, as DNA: TGTGCCTGGAACCTCGGACAGGGTCTGGAGACCCAGTACTTC.

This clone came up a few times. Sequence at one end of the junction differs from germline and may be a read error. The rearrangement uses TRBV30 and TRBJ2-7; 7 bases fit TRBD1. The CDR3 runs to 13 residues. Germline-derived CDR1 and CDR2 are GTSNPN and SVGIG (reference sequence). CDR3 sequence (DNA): TGTGCCTGGAGCCCCGACTTGACAGGGAAGGAGGACTTC. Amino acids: CAWSPDLTGKEDF.

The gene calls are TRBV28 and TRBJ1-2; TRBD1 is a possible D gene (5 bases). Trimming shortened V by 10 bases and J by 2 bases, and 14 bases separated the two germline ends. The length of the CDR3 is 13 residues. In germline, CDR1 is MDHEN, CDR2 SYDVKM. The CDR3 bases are TGTGCCATCACCGGGACCCTAAACTATGGCTACACCTTC. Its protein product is CAITGTLNYGYTF.

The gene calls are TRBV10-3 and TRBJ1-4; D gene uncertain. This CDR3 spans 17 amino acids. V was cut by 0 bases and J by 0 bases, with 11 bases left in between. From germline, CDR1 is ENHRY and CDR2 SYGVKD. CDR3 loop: CAISESGGSATNEKLFF. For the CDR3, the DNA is TGTGCCATCAGTGAGTCGGGCGGTTCAGCAACTAATGAAAAACTGTTTTTT.

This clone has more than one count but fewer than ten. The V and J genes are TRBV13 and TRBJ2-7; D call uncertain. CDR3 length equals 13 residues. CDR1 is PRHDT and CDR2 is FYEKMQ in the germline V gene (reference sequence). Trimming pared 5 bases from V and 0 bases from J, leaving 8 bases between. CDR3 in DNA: TGTGCCAGCAGCCCCAGAGGCTCCTACGAGCAGTACTTC. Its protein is CASSPRGSYEQYF.

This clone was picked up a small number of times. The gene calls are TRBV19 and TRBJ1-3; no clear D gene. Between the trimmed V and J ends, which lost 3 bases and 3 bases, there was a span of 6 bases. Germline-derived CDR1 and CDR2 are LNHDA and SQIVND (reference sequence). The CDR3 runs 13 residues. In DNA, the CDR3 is TGTGCCAGTAGTATTAGGAATGGAAACACCATATATTTT. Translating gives CASSIRNGNTIYF.

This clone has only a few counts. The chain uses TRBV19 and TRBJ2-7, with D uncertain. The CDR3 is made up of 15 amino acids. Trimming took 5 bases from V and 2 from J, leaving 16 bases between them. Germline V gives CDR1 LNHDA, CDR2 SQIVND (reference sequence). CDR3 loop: CASSDRASQTYEQYF. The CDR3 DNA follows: TGTGCCAGTAGTGACCGGGCGTCTCAAACCTACGAGCAGTACTTC.

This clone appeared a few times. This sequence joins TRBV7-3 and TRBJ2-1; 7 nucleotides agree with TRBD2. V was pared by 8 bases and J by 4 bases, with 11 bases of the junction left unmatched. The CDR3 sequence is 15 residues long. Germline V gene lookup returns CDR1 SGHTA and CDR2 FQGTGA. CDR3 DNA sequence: TGTGCCAGCTCAAGGGGAGCGGGGAGATACAATGAGCAGTTCTTC. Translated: CASSRGAGRYNEQFF.

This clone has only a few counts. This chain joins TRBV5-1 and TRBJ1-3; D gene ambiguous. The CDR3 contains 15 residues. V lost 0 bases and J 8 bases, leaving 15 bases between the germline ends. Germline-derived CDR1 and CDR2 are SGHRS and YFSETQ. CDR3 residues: CASSLGGSRPDTIYF. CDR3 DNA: TGCGCCAGCAGCTTGGGCGGGAGCAGACCGGACACCATATATTTT.

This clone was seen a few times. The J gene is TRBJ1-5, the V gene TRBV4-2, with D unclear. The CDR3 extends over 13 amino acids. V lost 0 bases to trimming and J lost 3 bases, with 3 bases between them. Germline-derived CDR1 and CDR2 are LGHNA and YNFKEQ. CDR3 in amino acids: CASSQDVNQPQHF. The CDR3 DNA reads TGTGCCAGCAGCCAAGATGTCAATCAGCCCCAGCATTTT.

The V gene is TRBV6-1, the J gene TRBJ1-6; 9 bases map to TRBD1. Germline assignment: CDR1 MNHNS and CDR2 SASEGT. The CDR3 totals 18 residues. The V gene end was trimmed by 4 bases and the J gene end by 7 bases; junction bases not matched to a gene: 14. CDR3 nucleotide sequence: TGTGCCAGCAGTGCACCCTTACCGGGACAGGGAAGGAATTCACCCCTCCACTTT. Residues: CASSAPLPGQGRNSPLHF.

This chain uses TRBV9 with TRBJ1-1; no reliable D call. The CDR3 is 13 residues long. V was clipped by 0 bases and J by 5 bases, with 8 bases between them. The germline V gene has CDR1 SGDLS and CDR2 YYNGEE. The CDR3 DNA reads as TGTGCCAGCAGCGTAGGAGATGAGACTGAAGCTTTCTTT. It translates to CASSVGDETEAFF.

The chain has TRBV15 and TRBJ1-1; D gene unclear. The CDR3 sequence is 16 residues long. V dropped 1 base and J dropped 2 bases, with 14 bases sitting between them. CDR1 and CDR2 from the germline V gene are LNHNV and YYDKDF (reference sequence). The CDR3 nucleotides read TGTGCCACCAGCAGAGGCGGCTACCAGAGAAACACTGAAGCTTTCTTT. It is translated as CATSRGGYQRNTEAFF.

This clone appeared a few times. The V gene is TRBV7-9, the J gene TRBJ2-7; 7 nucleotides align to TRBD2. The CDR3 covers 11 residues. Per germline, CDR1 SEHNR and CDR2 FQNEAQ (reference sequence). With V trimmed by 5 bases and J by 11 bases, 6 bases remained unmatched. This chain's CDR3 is CASSPGGSEYF. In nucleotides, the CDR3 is TGTGCCAGCAGCCCCGGGGGGTCCGAGTACTTC. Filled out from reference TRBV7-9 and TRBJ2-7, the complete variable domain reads DTGVSQNPRHKITKRGQNVTFRCDPISEHNRLYWYRQTLGQGPEFLTYFQNEAQLEKSRLLSDRFSAERPKGSFSTLEIQRTEQGDSAMYLCASSPGGSEYFGPGTRLTVT.

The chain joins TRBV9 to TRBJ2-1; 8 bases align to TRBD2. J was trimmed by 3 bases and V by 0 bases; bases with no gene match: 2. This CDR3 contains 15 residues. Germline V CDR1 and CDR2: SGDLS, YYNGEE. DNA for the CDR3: TGTGCCAGCAGCGTAGGGGGGACTAGCTACAATGAGCAGTTCTTC. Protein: CASSVGGTSYNEQFF.

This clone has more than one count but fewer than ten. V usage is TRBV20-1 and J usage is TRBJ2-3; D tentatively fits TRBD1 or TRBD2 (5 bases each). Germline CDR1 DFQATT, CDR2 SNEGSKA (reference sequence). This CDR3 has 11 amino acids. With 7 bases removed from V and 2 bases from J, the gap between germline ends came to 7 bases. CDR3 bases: TGCAGTGTGGGGGACACAGATACGCAGTATTTT. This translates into CSVGDTDTQYF.

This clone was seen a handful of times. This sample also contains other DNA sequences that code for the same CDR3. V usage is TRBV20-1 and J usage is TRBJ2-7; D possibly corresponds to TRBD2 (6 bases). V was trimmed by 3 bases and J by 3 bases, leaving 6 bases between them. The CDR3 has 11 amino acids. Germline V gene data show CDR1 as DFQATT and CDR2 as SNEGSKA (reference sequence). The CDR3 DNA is TGCAGTGCTAGCGGGGGCTACGAGCAGTACTTC. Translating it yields CSASGGYEQYF.

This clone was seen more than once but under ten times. The CDR3 loop reads CATRGGFFDQPQHF. The CDR3 DNA is TGTGCCACCAGAGGAGGGTTTTTCGATCAGCCCCAGCATTTT. V usage is TRBV15 and J usage is TRBJ1-5; D is unclear. The V gene lost 6 bases and the J gene lost 5 bases, with 14 bases spanning the gap. Germline CDR1 LNHNV, CDR2 YYDKDF (reference sequence). The CDR3 has 14 residues.

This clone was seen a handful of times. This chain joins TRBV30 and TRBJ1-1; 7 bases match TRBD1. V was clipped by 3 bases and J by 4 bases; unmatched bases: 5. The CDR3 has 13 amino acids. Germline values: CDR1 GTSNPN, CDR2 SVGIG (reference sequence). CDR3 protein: CAWSRTGSTEAFF. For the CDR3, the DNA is TGTGCCTGGAGCCGGACAGGCTCCACTGAAGCTTTCTTT.